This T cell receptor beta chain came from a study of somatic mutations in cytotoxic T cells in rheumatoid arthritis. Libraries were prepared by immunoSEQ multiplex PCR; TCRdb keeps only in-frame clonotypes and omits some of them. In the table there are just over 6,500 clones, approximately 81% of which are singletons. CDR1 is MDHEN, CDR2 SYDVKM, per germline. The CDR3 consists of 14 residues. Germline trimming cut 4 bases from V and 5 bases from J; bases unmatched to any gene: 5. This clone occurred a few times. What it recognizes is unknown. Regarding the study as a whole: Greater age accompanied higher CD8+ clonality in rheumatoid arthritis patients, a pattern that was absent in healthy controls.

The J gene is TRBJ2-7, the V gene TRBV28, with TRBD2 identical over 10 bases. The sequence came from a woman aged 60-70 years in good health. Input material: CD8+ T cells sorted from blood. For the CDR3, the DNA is TGTGCCAGCAGTTCTCTAGCGGGAGTAAACGAGCAGTACTTC. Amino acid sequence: CASSSLAGVNEQYF. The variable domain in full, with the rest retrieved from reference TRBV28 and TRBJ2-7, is DVKVTQSSRYLVKRTGEKVFLECVQDMDHENMFWYRQDPGLGLRLIYFSYDVKMKEKGDIPEGYSVSREKKERFSLILESASTNQTSMYLCASSSLAGVNEQYFGPGTRLTVT.